A selection of T cell receptor beta chains follows, all from one sample in a study of response to subunit inactivated influenza vaccine. Using its own MiXCR run on the RT-PCR reads, TCRdb lists one record per CDR3 protein. The data contain more than 700,000 distinct CDR3 sequences, approximately 22% of them singletons. The input for sequencing was PBMCs from blood, taken 5 days after vaccination. The receptors were gathered from a man aged 45-65 years who received an inactivated influenza vaccine. CDR3s include the opening cysteine and the closing phenylalanine or tryptophan. The D gene is left open where the match is weak. Clone size, where shown, is once, few, many, or a class for clones that have expanded.

j_call cdr3_length v_call clone_size d_call cdr3_aa cdr3_nt
TRBJ1-5 16 TRBV6-1 few NA CASRSAWEGRNQPQHF TGTGCCAGCAGGTCGGCCTGGGAAGGCAGAAATCAGCCCCAGCATTTT
TRBJ2-3 19 TRBV15 NA NA CATRQVGSGNPLFSDTQYF TGTGCCACCAGGCAGGTTGGGTCCGGGAACCCTCTGTTTTCAGATACGCAGTATTTT
TRBJ2-2 15 TRBV28 NA TRBD1 CASRGQGAYTGEMFF TGTGCCAGCAGGGGACAGGGGGCCTACACCGGGGAGATGTTTTTT
TRBJ1-2 14 TRBV29-1 few TRBD1 CSVSSGQGVYGYTF TGCAGCGTTTCTTCGGGACAGGGAGTGTATGGCTACACCTTC
TRBJ2-1 15 TRBV9 NA NA CASSVELALGNEQFF TGTGCCAGCAGCGTAGAACTAGCCCTAGGCAATGAGCAGTTCTTC
TRBJ1-1 14 TRBV6-5 NA NA CASSYGERGTEAFF TGTGCCAGCAGTTACGGGGAAAGAGGCACTGAAGCTTTCTTT
TRBJ2-4 17 TRBV18 NA TRBD2 CASSPPGRRGTKNIQYF TGTGCCAGCTCACCACCGGGTCGGCGGGGGACCAAAAACATTCAGTACTTC
TRBJ2-3 15 TRBV7-2 NA NA CASGAAVTSTDTQYF TGTGCCAGCGGCGCCGCGGTTACTAGCACAGATACGCAGTATTTT
TRBJ1-6 18 TRBV11-2 NA NA CASSLGPGGGAINSPLHF TGTGCCAGCAGCTTAGGACCCGGGGGCGGTGCCATTAATTCACCCCTCCACTTT
TRBJ1-3 13 TRBV4-3 NA NA CASSQDLGNTIYF TGCGCCAGCAGCCAAGATCTTGGCAACACCATATATTTT
TRBJ1-4 13 TRBV12-3/TRBV12-4 NA NA CASSRQVNEKLFF TGTGCCAGCAGTCGACAGGTTAATGAAAAACTGTTTTTT
TRBJ2-3 13 TRBV12-3/TRBV12-4 many TRBD1 CASYRGPSDTQYF TGTGCCAGCTACAGGGGGCCGTCAGATACGCAGTATTTT
TRBJ2-2 15 TRBV2 NA TRBD1 CASTPGQGFTGELFF TGTGCCAGCACTCCGGGACAGGGGTTCACCGGGGAGCTGTTTTTT
TRBJ1-1 16 TRBV12-3/TRBV12-4 many NA CASSFAASVIGTEAFF TGTGCCAGCAGTTTCGCGGCGTCGGTGATAGGGACTGAAGCTTTCTTT
TRBJ1-1 12 TRBV10-3 NA TRBD1 CAIGTGNTEALF TGTGCCATCGGGACAGGGAACACTGAAGCTCTCTTT
TRBJ2-3 17 TRBV5-1 NA NA CASSLVGGTVWTDTQYF TGCGCCAGCAGCTTGGTTGGGGGGACAGTATGGACAGATACGCAGTATTTT
TRBJ2-2 16 TRBV15 NA TRBD1 CATSRRGGYNTGELFF TGTGCCACCAGCCGACGAGGGGGCTATAACACCGGGGAGCTGTTTTTT
TRBJ1-2 13 TRBV12-3/TRBV12-4 many NA CASHGTLNYGYTF TGTGCCAGCCATGGGACGCTAAACTATGGCTACACCTTC
TRBJ1-6 16 TRBV5-1 few TRBD1 CASSPGQGSYNSPLHF TGCGCCAGCAGCCCTGGACAGGGAAGCTATAATTCACCCCTCCACTTT
TRBJ1-5 14 TRBV28 NA NA CASSLTRDSQPQHF TGTGCCAGCAGTTTAACCAGGGATTCTCAGCCCCAGCATTTT
TRBJ1-1 16 TRBV10-3 NA TRBD1 CAITPTGGQLNTEAFF TGTGCCATCACCCCTACCGGGGGACAGCTGAACACTGAAGCTTTCTTT
TRBJ2-2 14 TRBV7-3 few NA CASSSGLITGELFF TGTGCCAGCAGCTCGGGACTTATCACCGGGGAGCTGTTTTTT
TRBJ2-1 14 TRBV6-1 NA TRBD1 CASRETGGFNEQFF TGTGCCAGCAGGGAGACAGGGGGCTTCAATGAGCAGTTCTTC
TRBJ2-5 14 TRBV7-2 few NA CASKGQVNQETQYF TGTGCCAGCAAAGGGCAGGTCAACCAAGAGACCCAGTACTTC
TRBJ1-5 15 TRBV20-1 NA TRBD1 CSARVSTGGNQPQHF TGCAGTGCTAGAGTCTCGACAGGGGGCAATCAGCCCCAGCATTTT
TRBJ2-5 13 TRBV10-3 NA TRBD1 CATGTGGRETQYF TGTGCTACCGGGACAGGGGGCAGGGAGACCCAGTACTTC
TRBJ1-4 13 TRBV7-8 NA NA CASSLNNNEKLFF TGTGCCAGCAGCTTGAACAACAATGAAAAACTGTTTTTT
TRBJ2-7 14 TRBV6-2/TRBV6-3 NA NA CASSYSMAGDEQYF TGTGCCAGCAGTTACTCGATGGCAGGGGACGAGCAGTACTTC
TRBJ2-6 16 TRBV12-3/TRBV12-4 NA TRBD2 CAIAGGPLSGANVLTF TGTGCCATCGCGGGGGGGCCTCTTTCTGGGGCCAACGTCCTGACTTTC
TRBJ2-7 20 TRBV20-1 NA TRBD2 CSAELPPSGGQIISSYEQYF TGCAGTGCCGAATTACCGCCTAGCGGGGGGCAAATTATAAGCTCCTACGAGCAGTACTTC
TRBJ2-3 14 TRBV7-8 once TRBD2 CASSLLAAPDTQYF TGTGCCAGCAGCTTACTAGCGGCCCCAGATACGCAGTATTTT
TRBJ1-1 14 TRBV2 many NA CASKPHLSNTEAFF TGTGCCAGCAAGCCCCATCTGAGTAACACTGAAGCTTTCTTT
TRBJ1-5 14 TRBV12-3/TRBV12-4 NA NA CASSFILERQPQHF TGTGCCAGCAGTTTTATATTGGAGAGGCAGCCCCAGCATTTT
TRBJ1-5 15 TRBV7-8 few TRBD1 CASSKDRADYQPQHF TGTGCCAGCAGCAAGGACAGGGCCGATTATCAGCCCCAGCATTTT
TRBJ2-7 17 TRBV4-3 few TRBD2 CASSQARTSGIWYEQYF TGCGCCAGCAGCCAAGCCCGAACTAGCGGGATTTGGTACGAGCAGTACTTC
TRBJ1-4 13 TRBV5-1 NA NA CASSSLPQAELFF TGCGCCAGCAGCTCCCTACCCCAAGCGGAACTGTTTTTT
TRBJ1-2 16 TRBV5-1 few NA CASSLEGGSGNYGYTF TGCGCCAGCAGCTTGGAAGGTGGGAGCGGAAACTATGGCTACACCTTC
TRBJ1-6 16 TRBV20-1 few NA CSARGGGSSYNSPLHF TGCAGTGCTAGAGGCGGGGGGAGCTCCTATAATTCACCCCTCCACTTT
TRBJ1-6 14 TRBV12-3/TRBV12-4 few TRBD1 CASRRDRGVSPLHF TGTGCCAGCAGACGGGACAGGGGTGTATCACCCCTCCACTTT
TRBJ1-2 16 TRBV12-2 NA NA CASRSRRRETEDGYTF TGTGCAAGTCGCTCACGGAGGAGGGAGACTGAGGATGGCTACACCTTC
TRBJ2-6 17 TRBV20-1 NA TRBD2 CSARALAGVSRANVLTF TGCAGTGCTAGAGCCCTAGCGGGGGTCTCGCGGGCCAACGTCCTGACTTTC
TRBJ2-7 16 TRBV10-3 many TRBD1 CAISESGTGSAYEQYF TGTGCCATCAGTGAAAGTGGGACAGGGAGTGCCTACGAGCAGTACTTC